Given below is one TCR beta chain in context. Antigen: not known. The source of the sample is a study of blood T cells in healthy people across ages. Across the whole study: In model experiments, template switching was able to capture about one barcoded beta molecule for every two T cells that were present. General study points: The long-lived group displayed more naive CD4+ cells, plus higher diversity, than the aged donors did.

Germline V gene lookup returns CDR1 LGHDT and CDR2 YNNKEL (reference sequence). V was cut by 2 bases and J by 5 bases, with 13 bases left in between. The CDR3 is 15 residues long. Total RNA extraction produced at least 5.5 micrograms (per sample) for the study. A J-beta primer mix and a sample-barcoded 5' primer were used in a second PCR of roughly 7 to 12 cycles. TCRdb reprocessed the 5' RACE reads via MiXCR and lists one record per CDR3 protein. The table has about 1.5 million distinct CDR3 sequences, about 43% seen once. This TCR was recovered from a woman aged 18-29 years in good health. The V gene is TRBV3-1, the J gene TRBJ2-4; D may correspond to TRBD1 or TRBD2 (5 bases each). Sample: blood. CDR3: CASSQYGAPENIQYF. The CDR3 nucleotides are TGTGCCAGCAGCCAATACGGGGCGCCAGAAAACATTCAGTACTTC.